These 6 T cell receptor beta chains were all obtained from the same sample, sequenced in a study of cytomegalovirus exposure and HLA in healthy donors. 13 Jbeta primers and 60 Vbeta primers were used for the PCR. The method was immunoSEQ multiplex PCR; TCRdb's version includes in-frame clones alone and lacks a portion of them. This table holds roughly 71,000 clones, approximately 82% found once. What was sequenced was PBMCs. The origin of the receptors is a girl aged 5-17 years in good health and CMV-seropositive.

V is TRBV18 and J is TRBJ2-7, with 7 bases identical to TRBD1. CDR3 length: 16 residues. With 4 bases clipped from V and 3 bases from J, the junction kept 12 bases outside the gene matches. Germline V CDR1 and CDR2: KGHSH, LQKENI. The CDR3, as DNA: TGTGCCAGCTCACTATCGGTAGGGGGCCCCCTCTACGAGCAGTACTTC. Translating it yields CASSLSVGGPLYEQYF.

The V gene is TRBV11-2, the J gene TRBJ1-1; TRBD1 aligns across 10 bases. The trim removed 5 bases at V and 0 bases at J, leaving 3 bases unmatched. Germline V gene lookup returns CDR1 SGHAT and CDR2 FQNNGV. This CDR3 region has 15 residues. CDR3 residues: CASSRTGGMNTEAFF. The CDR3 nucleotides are TGTGCCAGCAGCAGGACAGGGGGGATGAACACTGAAGCTTTCTTT.

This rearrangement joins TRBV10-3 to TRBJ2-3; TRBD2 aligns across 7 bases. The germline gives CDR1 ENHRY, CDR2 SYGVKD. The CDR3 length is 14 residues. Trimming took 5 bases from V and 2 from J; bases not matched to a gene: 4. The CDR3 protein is CAISQAGITDTQYF. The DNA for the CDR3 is TGTGCCATCAGTCAAGCGGGAATCACAGATACGCAGTATTTT.

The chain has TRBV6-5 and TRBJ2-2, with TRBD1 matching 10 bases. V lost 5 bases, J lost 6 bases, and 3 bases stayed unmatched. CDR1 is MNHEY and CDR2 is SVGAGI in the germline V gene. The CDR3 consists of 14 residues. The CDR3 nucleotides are TGTGCCAGCAGTCCCGGACAGGGGGCCGGGGAGCTGTTTTTT. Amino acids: CASSPGQGAGELFF.

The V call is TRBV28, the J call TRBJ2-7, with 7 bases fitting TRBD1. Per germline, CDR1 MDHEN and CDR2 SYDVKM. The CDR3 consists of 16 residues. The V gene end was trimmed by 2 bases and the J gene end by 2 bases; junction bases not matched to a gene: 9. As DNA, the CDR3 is TGTGCCAGCAGTTTACACGAGCCGGACAGGCCCTACGAGCAGTACTTC. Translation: CASSLHEPDRPYEQYF.

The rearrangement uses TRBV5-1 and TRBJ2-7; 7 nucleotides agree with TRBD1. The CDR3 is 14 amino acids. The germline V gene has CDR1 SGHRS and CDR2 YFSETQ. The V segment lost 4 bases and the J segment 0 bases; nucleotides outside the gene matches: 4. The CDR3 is CASSRDSFSYEQYF. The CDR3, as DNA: TGCGCCAGCAGCCGGGACAGTTTCTCCTACGAGCAGTACTTC.